This T cell receptor (beta chain) was found in a study of shared clonotypes between healthy human individuals. Study at large: In total, the donors were two women and a few men aged 18 to 49.

TCRdb's copy holds only in-frame clones and misses some; the assay was immunoSEQ multiplex PCR. The sample lists roughly 2 million clones; about 95% were seen once. Germline lookup yields CDR1 SEHNR and CDR2 FQNEAQ (reference sequence). V dropped 5 bases and J dropped 0; count of bases not matched to a gene: 9. The CDR3 has 16 amino acids. Naive CD8 cells were CD45RO-negative, positively selected for CCR7, excluding terminally differentiated effector memory CD45RA+ cells. The origin of this receptor is a young man in good health. Sequenced material: naive CD8+ T cells sorted from blood. This rearrangement joins TRBV7-9 to TRBJ1-1; 7 bases line up with TRBD1. CDR3 DNA sequence: TGTGCCAGCAGCCCGGGACAGTTTTACTTGAACACTGAAGCTTTCTTT. Translating it yields CASSPGQFYLNTEAFF.